The clone carrying this T cell receptor (beta chain) was counted a few times. The record originates from a study of T-cell reconstitution after alpha-beta-depleted transplantation in children. Unique molecular identifiers tagged the TCRbeta library. TCRdb reprocessed the PCR reads via MiXCR and lists one record per CDR3 protein. The data hold 450,000 to 600,000 distinct CDR3 sequences, with 18% observed a single time. Trimming cost V 6 bases and J 9 bases, with 14 bases left between them. The CDR3 is 13 residues long. Germline-derived CDR1 and CDR2 are MGHRA and YSYEKL. This receptor was identified in a human donor who donated a stem cell graft to a child with acute lymphoblastic leukemia. V gene TRBV4-1 combines with J gene TRBJ2-2; D is unclear. The sequenced sample was PBMCs from the stem cell graft donor, obtained from the stem cell graft. In DNA, the CDR3 is TGCGCCAGCAGTCCCCTCGAGTTCCGGGAGCTGTTTTTT. Residues: CASSPLEFRELFF.